This record covers a single T cell receptor beta chain. Its specificity is unknown. Libraries were prepared by immunoSEQ multiplex PCR; TCRdb keeps only in-frame clonotypes and omits some of them. The sample includes a few thousand clones, roughly 72% of them seen just once. This entry is derived from a study of CD8 T cell repertoires and HIV-1 epitope variants. Study information: Separate wells received one of Twenty-five Gag or Nef variant peptides. Controls included no peptide, Ebola AY9 epitope, and a CMV, EBV, flu pool. Study-wide points: Roughly 10 TCR beta clonotypes were antigen-specific, roughly six apparently recognizing autologous or escape variants.

V was trimmed by 10 bases and J by 8 bases, leaving 11 bases between them. Germline V gene sequence: CDR1 SNHLY, CDR2 FYNNEI. This CDR3 contains 11 residues. This chain connects TRBV2 to TRBJ2-2, with a possible D match to TRBD1 (5 bases). This receptor was obtained from a male donor with HIV. Sequencing was performed on cultured CD8+ T cells derived from PBMCs. The DNA for the CDR3 is TGTGCCACCTCGGACATGGGGGAGCTGTTTTTT. Encoded protein: CATSDMGELFF.